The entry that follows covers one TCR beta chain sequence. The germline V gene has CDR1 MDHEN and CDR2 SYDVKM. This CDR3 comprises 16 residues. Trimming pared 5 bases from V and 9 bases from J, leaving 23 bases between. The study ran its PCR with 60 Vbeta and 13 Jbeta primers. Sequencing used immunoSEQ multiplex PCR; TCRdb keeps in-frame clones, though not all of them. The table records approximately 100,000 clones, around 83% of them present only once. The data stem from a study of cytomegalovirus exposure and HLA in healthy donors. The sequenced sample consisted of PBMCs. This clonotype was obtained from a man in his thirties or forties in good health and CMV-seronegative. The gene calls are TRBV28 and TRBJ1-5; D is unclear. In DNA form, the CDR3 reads TGTGCCAGCAGTCCTACCCACAGAATCTCGAAGTGGCCCCAGCATTTT. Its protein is CASSPTHRISKWPQHF.